The 14 T cell receptor beta chains given below trace back to one sample, sequenced in a study of blood T cell repertoires in COVID-19. Profiling relied on immunoSEQ multiplex PCR, and the TCRdb table lists in-frame clones only, not all of them. The data show 110,000 to 150,000 clones, with about 84% seen just once and 1.5% to 2% held by the top ten. Sequenced: PBMCs or T cells enriched from blood (not recorded which). These receptors all come from a woman aged 18-29 years who had been exposed to COVID-19.

The chain joins TRBV18 to TRBJ2-1, with 7 bases matching TRBD2. V was clipped by 4 bases and J by 4 bases; unmatched bases: 4. The CDR3 is made up of 14 amino acids. Germline V CDR1 and CDR2: KGHSH, LQKENI. CDR3 in amino acids: CASSREGRYNEQFF. The CDR3 nucleotides read TGTGCCAGCTCACGGGAGGGCCGGTACAATGAGCAGTTCTTC.

The chain's CDR3 is CAWSRRDSPYF. The DNA for the CDR3 is TGTGCCTGGAGTCGTAGAGATAGCCCCTATTTT. The chain has TRBV30 and TRBJ2-3; D is undetermined. In germline, CDR1 is GTSNPN, CDR2 SVGIG (reference sequence). This CDR3 is built from 11 residues. V was trimmed by 2 bases and J by 15 bases, leaving 15 bases between them.

The J gene is TRBJ1-4, the V gene TRBV30; D is perhaps TRBD1 (5 bases). CDR1 and CDR2 (germline): GTSNPN, SVGIG (reference sequence). The V and J ends lost 0 bases and 5 bases respectively, with 10 bases between them. CDR3 length: 14 residues. The CDR3 reads CAWSVRGGNEKLFF. For the CDR3, the DNA is TGTGCCTGGAGTGTGCGGGGGGGGAATGAAAAACTGTTTTTT.

This clone was seen a single time. The V gene is TRBV19, the J gene TRBJ2-7, with D perhaps matching TRBD1 (5 bases). The germline gives CDR1 LNHDA, CDR2 SQIVND (reference sequence). Trimming shortened V by 7 bases and J by 3 bases, and 13 bases separated the two germline ends. The CDR3 covers 13 residues. The CDR3 loop reads CASTTQGDYEQYF. The CDR3 region has the DNA TGTGCCAGTACGACCCAAGGGGACTACGAGCAGTACTTC.

Comment on this clone: Its ends do not fully match the called genes, so a read error is possible. The chain employs TRBV28 and TRBJ1-1; D gene uncertain. Germline assignment: CDR1 MDHEN and CDR2 SYDVKM. There are 12 residues in the CDR3. The DNA for the CDR3 is TGTGCCAGCAGTTTAGTTTATGCTGAGGCTTTCTTT. Translation gives CASSLVYAEAFF.

The chain combines TRBV6-5 with TRBJ1-5; the D gene is possibly TRBD1 (5 bases). From germline, CDR1 is MNHEY and CDR2 SVGAGI. The CDR3 is made up of 15 amino acids. V was pared by 0 bases and J by 4 bases, with 10 bases between. The CDR3 region is CASSYSGLVNQPQHF. The DNA of the CDR3 is TGTGCCAGCAGTTACTCGGGACTTGTTAATCAGCCCCAGCATTTT.

Here the CDR3 reads CSVGGGYPSYGYTF. In DNA form, the CDR3 reads TGCAGCGTTGGTGGAGGGTACCCTAGCTATGGCTACACCTTC. This sequence joins TRBV29-1 and TRBJ1-2; the D is unclear. The V gene's germline CDR1 is SQVTM and CDR2 ANQGSEA. The CDR3 is 14 amino acids. The germline V and J ends were trimmed by 4 bases and 4 bases, with 16 bases remaining between them.

The V and J genes are TRBV24-1 and TRBJ1-2, with 7 bases aligning to TRBD1. The trim removed 5 bases at V and 3 bases at J, leaving 14 bases unmatched. This CDR3 spans 17 amino acids. CDR1 KGHDR and CDR2 SFDVKD come from the germline V gene. CDR3 nucleotides: TGTGCCACCAGTGCCCCCCCCTCCGAGGGGGCAGACTATGGCTACACCTTC. Its translation is CATSAPPSEGADYGYTF.

The chain employs TRBV24-1 and TRBJ1-2; D call uncertain. Germline CDR1 KGHDR, CDR2 SFDVKD. The V and J ends lost 4 bases and 7 bases respectively, with 12 bases between them. The length of the CDR3 is 13 residues. The CDR3 loop is CATSETGRGGYTF. In DNA, the CDR3 is TGTGCCACCAGTGAGACCGGCCGAGGTGGCTACACCTTC.

The chain has TRBV5-6 and TRBJ2-3, with 7 nucleotides matching TRBD1. Germline V gene data show CDR1 as SGHDT and CDR2 as YYEEEE. V shed 3 bases and J 6 bases; nucleotides not matched to a gene: 13. The CDR3 loop spans 16 amino acids. The CDR3 region has the DNA TGTGCCAGCAGCTCGGGACAGACCCCTAGGGCGGATACGCAGTATTTT. Translated, it gives CASSSGQTPRADTQYF.

This clone appeared once. V gene TRBV18 combines with J gene TRBJ2-5; D gene ambiguous. Germline values: CDR1 KGHSH, CDR2 LQKENI. The V end lost 3 bases, the J end lost 3 bases, and 2 bases lay between the germline ends. There are 11 residues in the CDR3. In DNA form, the CDR3 reads TGTGCCAGCTCACCCGAAGAGACCCAGTACTTC. This translates into CASSPEETQYF.

This clone was detected a few times. The rearrangement uses TRBV5-5 and TRBJ2-7; 8 positions agree with TRBD2. Unmatched junction bases numbered 4, after V lost 2 bases and J lost 6 bases. This CDR3 spans 13 amino acids. Germline lookup yields CDR1 SGHKS and CDR2 YYEKEE (reference sequence). CDR3 region: CASSFQRETEQYF. CDR3 DNA: TGTGCCAGCAGCTTCCAGCGGGAGACCGAGCAGTACTTC.

The chain has TRBV5-4 and TRBJ2-7, with 7 positions matching TRBD2. V gave up 5 bases and J gave up 5 bases; unmatched junction bases: 10. The CDR3 sequence is 14 residues long. CDR1 is SGHNT and CDR2 is YYREEE in the germline V gene (reference sequence). The CDR3 protein is CASSRGGRSHEQYF. CDR3 in DNA: TGTGCCAGCAGTCGGGGAGGGCGATCCCACGAGCAGTACTTC. The full variable domain, its missing parts supplied by reference TRBV5-4 and TRBJ2-7, is ETGVTQSPTHLIKTRGQQVTLRCSSQSGHNTVSWYQQALGQGPQFIFQYYREEENGRGNFPPRFSGLQFPNYSSELNVNALELDDSALYLCASSRGGRSHEQYFGPGTRLTVT.

The V and J genes are TRBV29-1 and TRBJ1-4; 11 bases fit TRBD1. J lost 8 bases, V lost 6 bases, and 11 bases had no gene match. This CDR3 region has 15 residues. Germline CDR1 and CDR2: SQVTM and ANQGSEA. CDR3 bases: TGCAGCGTCAAACCCGGACAGGGGGCCGGGGAAAAACTGTTTTTT. This codes for CSVKPGQGAGEKLFF.